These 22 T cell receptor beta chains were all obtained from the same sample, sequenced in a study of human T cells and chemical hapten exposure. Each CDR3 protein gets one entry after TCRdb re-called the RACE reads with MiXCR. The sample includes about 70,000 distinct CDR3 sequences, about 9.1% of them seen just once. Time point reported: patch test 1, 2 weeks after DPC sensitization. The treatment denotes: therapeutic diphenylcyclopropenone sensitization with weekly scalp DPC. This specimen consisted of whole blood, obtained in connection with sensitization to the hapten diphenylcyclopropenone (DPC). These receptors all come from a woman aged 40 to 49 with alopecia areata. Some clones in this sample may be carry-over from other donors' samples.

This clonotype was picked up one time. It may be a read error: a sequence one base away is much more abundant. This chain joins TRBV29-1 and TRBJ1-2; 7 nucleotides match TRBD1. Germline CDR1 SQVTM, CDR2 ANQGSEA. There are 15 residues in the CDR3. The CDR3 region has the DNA TGCAGCGTCCCTCAAAAAAGGGACAGAAACTATGGCTACGCCTTC. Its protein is CSVPQKRDRNYGYAF.

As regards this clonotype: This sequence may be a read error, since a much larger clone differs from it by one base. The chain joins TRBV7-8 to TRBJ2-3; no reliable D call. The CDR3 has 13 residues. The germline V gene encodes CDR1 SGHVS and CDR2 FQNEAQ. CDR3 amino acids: CASSPSPTVTQYF. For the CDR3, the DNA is TGTGCCAGCAGCCCAAGCCCCACAGTTACGCAGTATTTT.

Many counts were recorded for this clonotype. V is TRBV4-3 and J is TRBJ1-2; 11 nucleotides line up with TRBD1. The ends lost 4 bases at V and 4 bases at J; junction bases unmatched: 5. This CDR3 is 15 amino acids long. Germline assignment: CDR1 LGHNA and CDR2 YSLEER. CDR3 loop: CASSPGTGGGYGYTF. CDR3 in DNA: TGCGCCAGCAGCCCGGGGACAGGGGGTGGCTATGGCTACACCTTC.

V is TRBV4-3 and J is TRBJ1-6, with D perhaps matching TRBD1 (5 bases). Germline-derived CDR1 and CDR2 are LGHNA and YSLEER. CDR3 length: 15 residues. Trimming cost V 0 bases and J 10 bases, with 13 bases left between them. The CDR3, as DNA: TGCGCCAGCAGCCAAGAAGGGCAGGGTGGATCACCCCTCCACTTT. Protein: CASSQEGQGGSPLHF.

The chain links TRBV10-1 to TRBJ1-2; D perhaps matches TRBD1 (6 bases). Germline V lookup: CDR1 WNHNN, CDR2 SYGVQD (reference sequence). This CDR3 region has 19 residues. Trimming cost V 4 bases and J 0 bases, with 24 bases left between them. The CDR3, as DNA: TGCGCCAGCAGTGCAAGAAGAAGATCTAGGGACACCTCTAACTATGGCTACACCTTC. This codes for CASSARRRSRDTSNYGYTF.

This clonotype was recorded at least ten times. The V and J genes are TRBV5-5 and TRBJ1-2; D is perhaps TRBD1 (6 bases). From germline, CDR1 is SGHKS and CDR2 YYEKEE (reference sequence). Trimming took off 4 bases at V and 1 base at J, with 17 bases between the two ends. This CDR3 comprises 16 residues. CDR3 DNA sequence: TGTGCCAGCAGCCCCCGGACAGCCGAAGTTAACTATGGCTACACCTTC. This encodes CASSPRTAEVNYGYTF.

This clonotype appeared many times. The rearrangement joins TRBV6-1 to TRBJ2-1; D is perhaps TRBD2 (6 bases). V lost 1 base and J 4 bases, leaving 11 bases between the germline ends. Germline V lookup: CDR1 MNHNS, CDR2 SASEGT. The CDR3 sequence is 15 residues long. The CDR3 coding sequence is TGTGCCAGCAGTGAAGACGGGGGACCGTACAATGAGCAGTTCTTC. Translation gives CASSEDGGPYNEQFF.

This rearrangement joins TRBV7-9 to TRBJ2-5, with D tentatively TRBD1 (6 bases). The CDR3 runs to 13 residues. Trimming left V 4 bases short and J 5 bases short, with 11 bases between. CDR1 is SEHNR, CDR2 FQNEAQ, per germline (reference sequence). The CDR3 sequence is CASSSQGIETQYF. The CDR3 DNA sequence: TGTGCCAGCAGCTCCCAGGGGATTGAGACCCAGTACTTC.

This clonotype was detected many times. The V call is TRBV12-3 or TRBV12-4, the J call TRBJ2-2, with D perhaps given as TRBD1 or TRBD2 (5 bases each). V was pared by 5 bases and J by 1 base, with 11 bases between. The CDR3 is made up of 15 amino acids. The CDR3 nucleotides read TGTGCCAGCAGTCCCCTGGGGGTGAACACCGGGGAGCTGTTTTTT. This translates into CASSPLGVNTGELFF.

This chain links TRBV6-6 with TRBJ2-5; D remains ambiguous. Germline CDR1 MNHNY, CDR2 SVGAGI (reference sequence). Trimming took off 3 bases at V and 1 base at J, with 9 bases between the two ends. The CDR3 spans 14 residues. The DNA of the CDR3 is TGTGCCAGCAGTTATACCCAGTTCCAAGAGACCCAGTACTTC. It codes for CASSYTQFQETQYF.

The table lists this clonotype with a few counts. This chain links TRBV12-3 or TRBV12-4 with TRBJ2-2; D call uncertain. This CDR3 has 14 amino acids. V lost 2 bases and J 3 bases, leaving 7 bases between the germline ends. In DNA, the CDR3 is TGTGCCAGCAGTTTAAGAACTGACACCGGGGAGCTGTTTTTT. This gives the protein CASSLRTDTGELFF.

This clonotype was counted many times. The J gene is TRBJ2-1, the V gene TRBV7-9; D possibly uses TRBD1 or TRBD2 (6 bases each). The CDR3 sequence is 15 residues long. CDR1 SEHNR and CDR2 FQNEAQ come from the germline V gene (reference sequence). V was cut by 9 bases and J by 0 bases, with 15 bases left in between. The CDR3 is CARGADGSSYNEQFF. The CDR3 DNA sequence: TGTGCCAGGGGGGCAGACGGGAGCTCCTACAATGAGCAGTTCTTC. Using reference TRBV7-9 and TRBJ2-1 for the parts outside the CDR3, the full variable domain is DTGVSQNPRHKITKRGQNVTFRCDPISEHNRLYWYRQTLGQGPEFLTYFQNEAQLEKSRLLSDRFSAERPKGSFSTLEIQRTEQGDSAMYLCARGADGSSYNEQFFGPGTRLTVL.

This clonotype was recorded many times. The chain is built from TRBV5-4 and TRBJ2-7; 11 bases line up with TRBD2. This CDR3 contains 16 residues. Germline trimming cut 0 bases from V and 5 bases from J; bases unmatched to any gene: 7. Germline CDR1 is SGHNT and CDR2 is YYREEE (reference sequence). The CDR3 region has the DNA TGTGCCAGCAGCTTGGCGCCTAGCGGGGGGCTCCACGAGCAGTACTTC. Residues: CASSLAPSGGLHEQYF.

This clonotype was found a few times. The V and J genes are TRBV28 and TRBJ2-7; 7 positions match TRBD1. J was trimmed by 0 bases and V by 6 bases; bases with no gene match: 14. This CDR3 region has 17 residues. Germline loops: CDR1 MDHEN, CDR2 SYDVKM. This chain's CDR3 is CASSPLGDRAPSYEQYF. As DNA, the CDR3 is TGTGCCAGCAGCCCGCTTGGAGACAGGGCCCCCTCCTACGAGCAGTACTTC.

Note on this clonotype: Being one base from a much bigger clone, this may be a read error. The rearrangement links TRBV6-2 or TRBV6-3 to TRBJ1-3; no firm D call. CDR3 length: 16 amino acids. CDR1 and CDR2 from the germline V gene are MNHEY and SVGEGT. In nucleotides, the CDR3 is TGTGCCTGCAGTTACGAGGACCTCCGCTCTGGAAACACCATATATTTT. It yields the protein CACSYEDLRSGNTIYF.

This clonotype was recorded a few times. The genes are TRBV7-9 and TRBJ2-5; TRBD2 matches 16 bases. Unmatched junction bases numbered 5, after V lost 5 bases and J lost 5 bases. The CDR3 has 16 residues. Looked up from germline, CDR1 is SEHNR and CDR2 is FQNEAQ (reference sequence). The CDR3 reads CASSGTSGGAKETQYF. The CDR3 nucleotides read TGTGCCAGCAGCGGGACTAGCGGGGGGGCGAAGGAGACCCAGTACTTC.

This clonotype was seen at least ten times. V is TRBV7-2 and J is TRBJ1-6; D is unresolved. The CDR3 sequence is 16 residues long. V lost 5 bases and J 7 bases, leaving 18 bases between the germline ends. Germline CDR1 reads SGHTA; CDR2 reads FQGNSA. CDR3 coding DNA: TGTGCCAGCAGCCCACGGCTATTAGAGGAAAATTCACCCCTCCACTTT. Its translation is CASSPRLLEENSPLHF. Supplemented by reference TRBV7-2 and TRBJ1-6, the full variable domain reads GAGVSQSPSNKVTEKGKDVELRCDPISGHTALYWYRQSLGQGLEFLIYFQGNSAPDKSGLPSDRFSAERTGGSVSTLTIQRTQQEDSAVYLCASSPRLLEENSPLHFGNGTRLTVT.

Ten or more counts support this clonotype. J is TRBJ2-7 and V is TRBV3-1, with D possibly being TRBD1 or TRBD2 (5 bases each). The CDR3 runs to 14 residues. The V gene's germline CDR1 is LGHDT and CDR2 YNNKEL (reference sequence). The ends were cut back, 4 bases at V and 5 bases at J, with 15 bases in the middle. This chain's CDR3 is CASSPPWGSHEQYF. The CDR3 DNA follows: TGTGCCAGCAGCCCTCCTTGGGGGTCCCACGAGCAGTACTTC.

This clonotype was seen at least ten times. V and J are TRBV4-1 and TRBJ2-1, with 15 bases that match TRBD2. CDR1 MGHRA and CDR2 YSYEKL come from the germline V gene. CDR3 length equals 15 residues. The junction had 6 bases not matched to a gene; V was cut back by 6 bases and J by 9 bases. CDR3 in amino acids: CASSPGTSGGREQFF. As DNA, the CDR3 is TGCGCCAGCAGTCCTGGGACTAGCGGGGGGCGTGAGCAGTTCTTC.

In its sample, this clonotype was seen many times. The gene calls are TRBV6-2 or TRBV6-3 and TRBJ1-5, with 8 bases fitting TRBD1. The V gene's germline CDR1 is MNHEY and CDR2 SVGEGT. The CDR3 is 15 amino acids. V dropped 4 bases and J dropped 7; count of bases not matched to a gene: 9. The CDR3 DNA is TGTGCCAGCAGTTTTCAAGGACAGGGACGACAGCCCCAGCATTTT. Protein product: CASSFQGQGRQPQHF.

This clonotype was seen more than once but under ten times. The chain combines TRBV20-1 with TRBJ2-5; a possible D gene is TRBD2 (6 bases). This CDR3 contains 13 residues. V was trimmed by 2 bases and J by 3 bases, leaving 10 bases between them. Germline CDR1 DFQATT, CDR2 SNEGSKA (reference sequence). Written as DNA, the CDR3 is TGCAGTGCTAGAAGACTAGAAAAAGAGACCCAGTACTTC. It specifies CSARRLEKETQYF.

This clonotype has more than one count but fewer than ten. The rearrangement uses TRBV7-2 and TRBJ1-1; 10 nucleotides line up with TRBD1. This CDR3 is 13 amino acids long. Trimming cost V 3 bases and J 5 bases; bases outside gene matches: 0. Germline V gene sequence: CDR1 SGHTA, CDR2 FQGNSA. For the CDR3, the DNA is TGTGCCAGCAGCTTGGGACAGGGGACTGAAGCTTTCTTT. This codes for CASSLGQGTEAFF.